Listed here are 7 T cell receptor beta chains from one sample, sequenced in a study of blood T cell repertoires in COVID-19. Some clones are missing from TCRdb's copy, which holds only in-frame ones; the method was immunoSEQ multiplex PCR. The sample yields approximately 170,000 clones, roughly 85% seen once. The sample comprised PBMCs or T cells enriched from blood (not recorded which). Receptors were obtained from a woman between 50 and 59 years old who had recovered from COVID-19.

The chain employs TRBV11-2 and TRBJ1-1; weak D call: TRBD1 (5 bases). Deletions cut 5 bases from V and 3 bases from J, with 19 bases between. The CDR3 contains 16 residues. Germline-derived CDR1 and CDR2 are SGHAT and FQNNGV. CDR3 DNA: TGTGCCAGCAGCCCCTCTACCGGGGGTCCGCACACTGAAGCTTTCTTT. Its protein product is CASSPSTGGPHTEAFF.

V gene TRBV30 combines with J gene TRBJ1-1; a possible D gene is TRBD1 (5 bases). Germline V CDR1 and CDR2: GTSNPN, SVGIG (reference sequence). The V end lost 0 bases, the J end lost 1 base, and 6 bases lay between the germline ends. This CDR3 spans 13 amino acids. The CDR3 is CAWSVQGNTEAFF. DNA for the CDR3: TGTGCCTGGAGTGTGCAGGGGAACACTGAAGCTTTCTTT.

This clone was counted a few times. V usage is TRBV7-2 and J usage is TRBJ2-1; tentatively, D is TRBD2 (5 bases). The CDR3 has 15 residues. Deletions cut 1 base from V and 9 bases from J, with 16 bases between. CDR1 SGHTA and CDR2 FQGNSA come from the germline V gene. CDR3: CASSLDLGRSVEQFF. The CDR3 DNA reads TGTGCCAGCAGCTTAGACCTAGGGAGAAGTGTTGAGCAGTTCTTC.

V gene TRBV3-1 (or the pseudogene TRBV3-2) combines with J gene TRBJ2-2; 12 nucleotides align to TRBD1. This CDR3 spans 17 amino acids. With V trimmed by 3 bases and J by 7 bases, 9 bases remained unmatched. The V gene's germline CDR1 is LGHDT and CDR2 YNNKEL (reference sequence). The DNA for the CDR3 is TGTGCCAGCAGCCAGGGGTCCGGGACAGGGGGCAGCGGGGAGCTGTTTTTT. This encodes CASSQGSGTGGSGELFF.

V is TRBV2 and J is TRBJ1-6, with D possibly matching TRBD1 (5 bases). With 10 bases removed from V and 10 bases from J, the gap between germline ends came to 17 bases. Germline-derived CDR1 and CDR2 are SNHLY and FYNNEI. The CDR3 has 13 amino acids. CDR3 in DNA: TGTGCCACCGGCCGGGGGTTTGGCTCACCCCTCCACTTT. Translating gives CATGRGFGSPLHF.

This clone was observed a handful of times. The rearrangement joins TRBV30 to TRBJ2-7; D may be TRBD1 (6 bases). CDR1 GTSNPN and CDR2 SVGIG come from the germline V gene (reference sequence). The CDR3 is 12 residues long. The germline V and J ends were trimmed by 5 bases and 3 bases, with 11 bases remaining between them. The CDR3 loop is CAWADRHYEQYV. DNA of the CDR3: TGTGCCTGGGCGGACAGACACTACGAGCAGTACGTC.

The V and J genes are TRBV5-6 and TRBJ1-6, with 7 bases lining up with TRBD1. The CDR3 is made up of 15 amino acids. Trimming took 4 bases from V and 7 from J; bases not matched to a gene: 8. Germline V gene data show CDR1 as SGHDT and CDR2 as YYEEEE. The CDR3 spells CASSKTGSENSPLHF. CDR3 coding DNA: TGTGCCAGCAGCAAGACAGGGTCGGAAAATTCACCCCTCCACTTT. Looking up the rest from reference TRBV5-6 and TRBJ1-6 gives the full variable domain: DAGVTQSPTHLIKTRGQQVTLRCSPKSGHDTVSWYQQALGQGPQFIFQYYEEEERQRGNFPDRFSGHQFPNYSSELNVNALLLGDSALYLCASSKTGSENSPLHFGNGTRLTVT.